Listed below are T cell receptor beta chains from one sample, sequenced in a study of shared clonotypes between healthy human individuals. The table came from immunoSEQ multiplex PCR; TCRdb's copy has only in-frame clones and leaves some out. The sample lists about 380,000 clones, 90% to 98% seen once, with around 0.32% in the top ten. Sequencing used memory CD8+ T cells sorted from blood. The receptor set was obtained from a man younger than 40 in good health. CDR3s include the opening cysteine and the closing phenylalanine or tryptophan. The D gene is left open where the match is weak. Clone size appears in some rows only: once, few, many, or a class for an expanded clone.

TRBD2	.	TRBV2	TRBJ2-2	CASREREVTGELFF	TGTGCCAGCAGGGAGCGGGAGGTCACCGGGGAGCTGTTTTTT
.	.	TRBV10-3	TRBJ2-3	CAIWREGTDTQYF	TGTGCCATCTGGCGGGAAGGCACAGATACGCAGTATTTT
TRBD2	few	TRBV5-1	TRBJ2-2	CASSLGGVPTGELFF	TGCGCCAGCAGCCTGGGGGGGGTCCCCACCGGGGAGCTGTTTTTT
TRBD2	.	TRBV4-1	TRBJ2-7	CASTLLADSPYEQYF	TGCGCCAGCACCCTCCTAGCGGATAGCCCCTACGAGCAGTACTTC
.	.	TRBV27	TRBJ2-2	CATRVGGISTGELFF	TGTGCCACCAGAGTTGGCGGGATTAGCACCGGGGAGCTGTTTTTT
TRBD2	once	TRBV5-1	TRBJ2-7	CASRPSGREAYEQYF	TGCGCCAGCAGACCTAGCGGGAGGGAGGCGTACGAGCAGTACTTC
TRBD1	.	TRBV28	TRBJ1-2	CASRGTAYGYTF	TGTGCCAGCAGAGGGACAGCCTATGGCTACACCTTC
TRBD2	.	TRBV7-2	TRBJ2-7	CASSLGGLAGGREQYF	TGTGCCAGCAGCTTAGGGGGACTAGCGGGAGGGAGGGAGCAGTACTTC
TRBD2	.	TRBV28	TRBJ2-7	CASSLTSGSSYEQYF	TGTGCCAGCAGTTTGACTAGCGGGAGCTCCTACGAGCAGTACTTC
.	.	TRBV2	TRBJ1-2	CASSEEGVNYGYTF	TGTGCCAGCAGTGAAGAAGGGGTCAACTATGGCTACACCTTC
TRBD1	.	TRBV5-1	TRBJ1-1	CASRSGQGWVNTEAFF	TGCGCCAGCAGATCTGGACAGGGGTGGGTGAACACTGAAGCTTTCTTT
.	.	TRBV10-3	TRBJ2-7	CAISEPSLYEQYF	TGTGCCATCAGTGAGCCCAGCTTATACGAGCAGTACTTC
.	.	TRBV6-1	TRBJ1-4	CASSVTANGEKLFF	TGTGCCAGCAGTGTTACCGCGAACGGAGAAAAACTGTTTTTT
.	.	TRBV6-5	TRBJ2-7	CASSQDGTYEQYF	TGTGCCAGCAGCCAGGACGGTACCTACGAGCAGTACTTC
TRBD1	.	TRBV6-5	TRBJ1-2	CASSYDTGGNYGYTF	TGTGCCAGCAGTTACGACACAGGGGGGAACTATGGCTACACCTTC
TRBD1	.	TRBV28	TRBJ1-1	CASEQGFTEAFF	TGTGCCAGTGAACAGGGGTTTACTGAAGCTTTCTTT
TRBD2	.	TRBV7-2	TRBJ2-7	CASRRGLAGPSYEQYF	TGTGCCAGCAGGCGAGGGCTAGCGGGACCTTCCTACGAGCAGTACTTC
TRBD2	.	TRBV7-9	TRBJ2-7	CASSLASASGSREQYF	TGTGCCAGCAGCTTAGCGTCGGCTAGCGGGAGTAGGGAGCAGTACTTC
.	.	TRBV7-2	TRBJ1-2	CASSLAPGNYGYTF	TGTGCCAGCAGCTTAGCACCCGGTAACTATGGCTACACCTTC
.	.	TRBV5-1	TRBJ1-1	CASRGESTEAFF	TGCGCCAGCAGGGGGGAATCCACTGAAGCTTTCTTT
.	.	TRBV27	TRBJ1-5	CASSFLGNQPQHF	TGTGCCAGCAGTTTCCTCGGGAATCAGCCCCAGCATTTT
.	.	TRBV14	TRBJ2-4	CASSQDQRNIQYF	TGTGCCAGCAGCCAAGATCAACGGAACATTCAGTACTTC
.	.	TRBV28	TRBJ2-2	CASSPRTGWTGELFF	TGTGCCAGCAGTCCACGGACGGGTTGGACCGGGGAGCTGTTTTTT
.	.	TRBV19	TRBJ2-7	CASRKAVESGEQYF	TGTGCCAGTAGGAAGGCAGTCGAAAGTGGCGAGCAGTACTTC
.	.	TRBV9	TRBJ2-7	CASSVGQSYEQYF	TGTGCCAGCAGCGTAGGGCAATCCTACGAGCAGTACTTC
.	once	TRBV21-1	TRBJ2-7	CASSKMRLAGGPVYEQYF	TGTGCCAGCAGCAAAATGCGTCTAGCGGGAGGGCCGGTCTACGAGCAGTACTTC
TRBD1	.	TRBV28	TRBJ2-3	CASSSPGQGPDTQYF	TGTGCCAGCAGTTCCCCGGGACAGGGTCCAGATACGCAGTATTTT
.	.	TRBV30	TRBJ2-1	CAWSVLVEGQFF	TGTGCCTGGAGTGTTTTGGTAGAAGGGCAGTTCTTC
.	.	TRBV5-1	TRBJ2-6	CASSFSGGGANVLTF	TGCGCCAGCAGCTTCTCAGGAGGGGGGGCCAACGTCCTGACTTTC
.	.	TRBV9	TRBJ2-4	CASSPQEGNIQYF	TGTGCCAGCAGCCCCCAGGAGGGAAACATTCAGTACTTC
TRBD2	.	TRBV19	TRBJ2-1	CASSRRIGTSGRINEQFF	TGTGCCAGTAGTAGGCGGATAGGGACTAGCGGGAGGATTAATGAGCAGTTCTTC
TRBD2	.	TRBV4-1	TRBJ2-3	CASSQNKPGTSWADTQYF	TGCGCCAGCAGCCAAAACAAACCCGGGACTAGCTGGGCAGATACGCAGTATTTT
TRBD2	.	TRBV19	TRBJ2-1	CASSIISGRNEQFF	TGTGCCAGTAGTATAATCAGCGGGAGGAATGAGCAGTTCTTC
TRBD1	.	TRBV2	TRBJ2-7	CATQERGQGPYEQYF	TGTGCCACCCAGGAAAGAGGACAGGGCCCCTACGAGCAGTACTTC
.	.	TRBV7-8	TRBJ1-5	CASSSGGRGGPQHF	TGTGCCAGCAGCTCGGGGGGTAGGGGCGGGCCCCAGCATTTT
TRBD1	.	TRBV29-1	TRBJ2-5	CSVALVWGQLETQYF	TGCAGCGTTGCCCTTGTGTGGGGACAGTTAGAGACCCAGTACTTC
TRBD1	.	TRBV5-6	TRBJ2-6	CASSLTGGSGANVLTF	TGTGCCAGCAGCTTGACAGGGGGCTCTGGGGCCAACGTCCTGACTTTC
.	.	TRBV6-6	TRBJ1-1	CASSYAGMNTEAFF	TGTGCCAGCAGTTACGCGGGGATGAACACTGAAGCTTTCTTT
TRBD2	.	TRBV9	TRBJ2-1	CASSRTSGQYNEQFF	TGTGCCAGCAGCCGGACTAGCGGACAGTACAATGAGCAGTTCTTC
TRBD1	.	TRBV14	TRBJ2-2	CASSHRGRTGELFF	TGTGCCAGCAGCCACAGGGGGCGCACCGGGGAGCTGTTTTTT
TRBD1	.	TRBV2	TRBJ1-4	CASSYDRGGEKLFF	TGTGCCAGCAGTTACGACAGGGGGGGAGAAAAACTGTTTTTT
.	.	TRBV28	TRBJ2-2	CASSFPLARDTGELFF	TGTGCCAGCAGTTTCCCCCTGGCCAGGGACACCGGGGAGCTGTTTTTT
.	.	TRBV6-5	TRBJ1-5	CASSYRGQNQPQHF	TGTGCCAGCAGTTACCGCGGACAGAATCAGCCCCAGCATTTT
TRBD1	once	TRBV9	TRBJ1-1	CASSASGGQATKAFF	TGTGCCAGCAGCGCGTCAGGGGGACAGGCCACTAAAGCTTTCTTT
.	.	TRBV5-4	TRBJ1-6	CASSLRNPNSPLHF	TGTGCCAGCAGCTTGCGGAACCCTAATTCACCCCTCCACTTT
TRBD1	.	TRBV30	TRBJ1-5	CAWSYTGGNQPQHF	TGTGCCTGGAGTTATACAGGGGGCAATCAGCCCCAGCATTTT
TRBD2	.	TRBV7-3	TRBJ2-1	CASSLKGGLAGEDEQFF	TGTGCCAGCAGCTTAAAAGGGGGACTAGCGGGAGAGGATGAGCAGTTCTTC
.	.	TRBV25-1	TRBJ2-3	CASSEADTQYF	TGTGCCAGCAGTGAAGCAGATACGCAGTATTTT
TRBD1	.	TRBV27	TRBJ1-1	CASSPDRTGRAFF	TGTGCCAGCAGTCCCGACAGGACAGGGCGGGCTTTCTTT
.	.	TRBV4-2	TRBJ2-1	CASSQDWQDQQFF	TGTGCCAGCAGCCAAGATTGGCAGGACCAGCAGTTCTTC
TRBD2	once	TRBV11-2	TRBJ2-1	CASSLETSDEQFF	TGTGCCAGCAGCTTAGAGACTAGCGATGAGCAGTTCTTC